Included here is one T cell receptor beta chain sequence, with context. A much larger clone sits a single nucleotide away, making a read error possible. This record belongs to a study of early T cells in non-severe SARS-CoV-2 infection. V gave up 5 bases and J gave up 0 bases, with 7 bases separating them. Germline V gene data show CDR1 as SQVTM and CDR2 as ANQGSEA. The length of the CDR3 is 12 residues. Attachment of unique molecular identifiers to individual cDNA molecules was performed. Each CDR3 protein is one row after TCRdb ran MiXCR on the 5' RACE reads. The sample records tens of thousands of distinct CDR3 sequences, 10% to 15% being singletons.

The TCR comes from an adult who was a healthcare worker with PCR-confirmed SARS-CoV-2 infection or an uninfected control (not recorded which). The sequenced sample was whole blood. The V gene is TRBV29-1, the J gene TRBJ2-5, with D tentatively TRBD1 or TRBD2 (5 bases each). CDR3 region: CSVWGYQETQYF. The CDR3 nucleotides are TGCAGCGTTTGGGGGTACCAAGAGACCCAGTACTTC.